The 24 T cell receptor beta chains in this list originate from one sample, sequenced in a study of vaccination effects on CD4 cells after COVID-19 (dated by TCRdb to 2021 to 2024). In the ViraFEST assay, PBMC were stimulated with viral peptide pools, and antigen-specific CD4+ T cell clonotypes were then identified by expansion using TCR sequencing. After more than 9 days of culture, CD4+ T cells were isolated with the EasySep CD4+ T cell isolation kit. None of the healthy vaccine recipients had a prior SARS-CoV-2 infection, which was confirmed by nucleocapsid antibody tests that came back negative both before and after vaccination. The protocol used for the library was the immunoSEQ multiplex PCR assay. Here the immuneACCESS table is served through TCRdb, limited to in-frame sequences with V and J called. Missing clones are a known gap in these copies; in checked studies unresolved V genes cover under half, and the rest lacks a known reason. The sample table shows approximately 68,000 clones, and 78% are seen once. The ten most abundant clones make up more than 9% of the sample.

Their antigens remain unidentified. The source was CD4+ T cells from PBMCs cultured with SARS-CoV-2 spike peptides, collected before COVID-19 vaccination. The sample's cell subset or site, from its label and the paper: SARS-CoV-2 spike overlapping peptide pool stimulation. These receptors were taken from a human donor who received a COVID-19 vaccine.

This clone was observed once. The gene calls are TRBV6-5 and TRBJ1-2; the match to TRBD1 covers 7 bases. Germline CDR1 and CDR2: MNHEY and SVGAGI. The CDR3 length is 14 residues. Trimming removed 8 bases from V and 5 bases from J; junction bases left unmatched: 11. The CDR3 DNA sequence: TGTGCCAGCTCCCGACAGGGCCCACTTTATGGCTACACCTTC. It translates to CASSRQGPLYGYTF.

Only one count was recorded for this clone. The sample carries other DNA sequences with the same CDR3. The rearrangement uses TRBV18 and TRBJ1-6, with 9 bases identical to TRBD1. V lost 1 base and J lost 7; bases outside the gene matches: 2. The CDR3 loop spans 15 amino acids. Germline V gene lookup returns CDR1 KGHSH and CDR2 LQKENI. The CDR3 loop is CASSPLDRGNSPLHF. In nucleotides, the CDR3 is TGTGCCAGCTCACCACTGGACAGGGGAAATTCACCCCTCCACTTT.

In this sample, this clone turned up a few times. The chain links TRBV5-5 to TRBJ1-1; no clear D gene. Looked up from germline, CDR1 is SGHKS and CDR2 is YYEKEE (reference sequence). The length of the CDR3 is 13 residues. Trimming shortened V by 2 bases and J by 5 bases, and 10 bases separated the two germline ends. CDR3 DNA sequence: TGTGCCAGCAGCTTTGCCCGGGGTACTGAAGCTTTCTTT. Its protein product is CASSFARGTEAFF. Drawing the rest from reference TRBV5-5 and TRBJ1-1, the complete variable domain is DAGVTQSPTHLIKTRGQQVTLRCSPISGHKSVSWYQQVLGQGPQFIFQYYEKEERGRGNFPDRFSARQFPNYSSELNVNALLLGDSALYLCASSFARGTEAFFGQGTRLTVV.

The chain employs TRBV2 and TRBJ2-7; 11 nucleotides line up with TRBD1. The CDR3 extends over 14 amino acids. J gave up 4 bases and V 4 bases, and 3 bases lay outside the gene matches. CDR1 SNHLY and CDR2 FYNNEI come from the germline V gene. CDR3 in DNA: TGTGCCAGCAGTGGGACAGGGGGCGTTTACGAGCAGTACGTC. Residues: CASSGTGGVYEQYV.

This rearrangement joins TRBV2 to TRBJ2-1; D may be TRBD2 (5 bases). The CDR3 runs 12 residues. Germline V gives CDR1 SNHLY, CDR2 FYNNEI. Trimming took off 11 bases at V and 4 bases at J, with 12 bases between the two ends. The CDR3 sequence: CASSRGYNEQFF. In DNA, the CDR3 is TGTGCCTCCAGCCGGGGTTACAATGAGCAGTTCTTC. The full variable domain, its missing parts supplied by reference TRBV2 and TRBJ2-1, is EPEVTQTPSHQVTQMGQEVILRCVPISNHLYFYWYRQILGQKVEFLVSFYNNEISEKSEIFDDQFSVERPDGSNFTLKIRSTKLEDSAMYFCASSRGYNEQFFGPGTRLTVL.

The rearrangement joins TRBV7-2 to TRBJ2-7; D remains unclear. The length of the CDR3 is 16 residues. Trimming shortened V by 1 base and J by 3 bases, and 16 bases separated the two germline ends. Germline lookup yields CDR1 SGHTA and CDR2 FQGNSA. CDR3 sequence reads: CASSLDLGLGIYEQYV. The DNA of the CDR3 is TGTGCCAGCAGCTTAGACCTAGGGCTTGGTATCTACGAGCAGTACGTC.

This clone came up a few times. V is TRBV19 and J is TRBJ1-1, with 8 bases lining up with TRBD1. The CDR3 sequence is 17 residues long. Losses at the gene ends were 2 bases for V and 2 bases for J; bases not matched to a gene: 10. The germline gives CDR1 LNHDA, CDR2 SQIVND (reference sequence). CDR3 nucleotides: TGTGCCAGTAGTATACGACCGGGACAGGCCCGTAACACTGAAGCTTTCTTT. Encoded protein: CASSIRPGQARNTEAFF.

This clone has just a few counts. The CDR3 DNA is TGTGCCAGCAGCGAGTTGTCCGGGGAAGCTTTCTTT. Translation gives CASSELSGEAFF. The chain carries TRBV5-5 and TRBJ1-1; D uncertain. Trimming left V 4 bases short and J 8 bases short, with 12 bases between. From germline, CDR1 is SGHKS and CDR2 YYEKEE (reference sequence). The CDR3 has 12 residues.

The V call is TRBV6-2 or TRBV6-3, the J call TRBJ2-5, with 9 positions matching TRBD2. V trimming: 2 bases; J trimming: 5 bases; junction bases outside the gene matches: 6. The CDR3 is 15 residues long. Germline assignment: CDR1 MNHEY and CDR2 SVGEGT. CDR3 sequence: CASSYNLAGRETQYF. As DNA, the CDR3 is TGTGCCAGCAGTTACAATCTAGCGGGGAGGGAGACCCAGTACTTC.

The CDR3 DNA reads as TGCGCCAGCAGCTTGGCGGGGGCCACAGATACGCAGTATTTT. It encodes CASSLAGATDTQYF. The V and J genes are TRBV5-1 and TRBJ2-3; D may correspond to TRBD1 or TRBD2 (6 bases each). In germline, CDR1 is SGHRS, CDR2 YFSETQ. The ends were cut back, 0 bases at V and 2 bases at J, with 7 bases in the middle. The CDR3 has 14 residues.

There are a few counts of this clone. J is TRBJ1-5 and V is TRBV2, with 7 bases aligning to TRBD1. Trimming took 7 bases from V and 4 from J; bases not matched to a gene: 4. This CDR3 spans 13 amino acids. Per the germline V gene, CDR1 is SNHLY and CDR2 is FYNNEI. The CDR3 spells CASTGGANQPQHF. The CDR3 coding sequence is TGTGCCAGCACAGGGGGGGCGAATCAGCCCCAGCATTTT.

The V gene is TRBV19, the J gene TRBJ2-3, with 15 bases fitting TRBD2. CDR3 size: 18 residues. From germline, CDR1 is LNHDA and CDR2 SQIVND (reference sequence). The V and J ends lost 5 bases and 0 bases, in that order; junction bases with no gene match: 6. CDR3 DNA sequence: TGTGCCAGTAGTCCGGGACTAGCGGGGGGCCCTAGCACAGATACGCAGTATTTT. It translates to CASSPGLAGGPSTDTQYF.

This clone has only a few counts. The chain combines TRBV18 with TRBJ1-1, with 9 bases matching TRBD1. The CDR3 is 16 amino acids. The V gene end was trimmed by 4 bases and the J gene end by 0 bases; junction bases not matched to a gene: 6. The germline V gene has CDR1 KGHSH and CDR2 LQKENI. The CDR3 loop reads CASSRTGAIMNTEAFF. CDR3 in DNA: TGTGCCAGCTCACGGACAGGGGCTATTATGAACACTGAAGCTTTCTTT.

The chain combines TRBV25-1 with TRBJ2-1; 7 nucleotides line up with TRBD2. The CDR3 runs 15 residues. V shed 3 bases and J 10 bases; nucleotides not matched to a gene: 12. Looked up from germline, CDR1 is MGHDK and CDR2 is SYGVNS. The CDR3 bases are TGTGCCAGCAGTGATTCGGGCGGGGGTACCTCAGAGCAGTTCTTC. Encoded protein: CASSDSGGGTSEQFF.

The genes are TRBV9 and TRBJ1-1; D unresolved. Germline CDR1 SGDLS, CDR2 YYNGEE. Trimming pared 0 bases from V and 4 bases from J, leaving 7 bases between. This CDR3 contains 13 residues. CDR3 region: CASSVAASTEAFF. The CDR3, as DNA: TGTGCCAGCAGCGTAGCGGCGAGCACTGAAGCTTTCTTT.

This chain connects TRBV9 to TRBJ1-3; D is possibly TRBD1 (5 bases). V was shortened by 3 bases and J by 0 bases, with 16 bases between the two germline ends. Germline V gene sequence: CDR1 SGDLS, CDR2 YYNGEE. There are 17 residues in the CDR3. CDR3 nucleotide sequence: TGTGCCAGCAGCGGCCCTGGGGGGGTTTACTCTGGAAACACCATATATTTT. Protein sequence: CASSGPGGVYSGNTIYF. The full variable domain, completed using reference TRBV9 and TRBJ1-3, is DSGVTQTPKHLITATGQRVTLRCSPRSGDLSVYWYQQSLDQGLQFLIQYYNGEERAKGNILERFSAQQFPDLHSELNLSSLELGDSALYFCASSGPGGVYSGNTIYFGEGSWLTVV.

V and J are TRBV6-1 and TRBJ1-1; D call uncertain. Germline CDR1 reads MNHNS; CDR2 reads SASEGT. Between the trimmed V and J ends, which lost 5 bases and 0 bases, there was a span of 10 bases. The CDR3 is made up of 14 amino acids. The CDR3 DNA reads TGTGCCAGCAGTTCCGGCTTATTGAACACTGAAGCTTTCTTT. Its protein is CASSSGLLNTEAFF.

V usage is TRBV7-2 and J usage is TRBJ2-5, with 9 nucleotides matching TRBD2. Germline assignment: CDR1 SGHTA and CDR2 FQGNSA. The CDR3 extends over 16 amino acids. The ends lost 1 base at V and 7 bases at J; junction bases unmatched: 10. CDR3 amino acids: CASSLGLSGGQGTQYF. The CDR3 DNA reads TGTGCCAGCAGCTTAGGACTAAGCGGGGGGCAGGGGACCCAGTACTTC.

This chain joins TRBV28 and TRBJ2-5; 10 nucleotides match TRBD2. V lost 6 bases, J lost 5 bases, and 9 bases stayed unmatched. Germline V gene data show CDR1 as MDHEN and CDR2 as SYDVKM. CDR3 size: 15 residues. The CDR3 sequence: CASSLRGLASETQYF. The DNA for the CDR3 is TGTGCCAGCAGCCTGAGGGGACTAGCGAGTGAGACCCAGTACTTC.

V is TRBV19 and J is TRBJ1-4, with D possibly TRBD1 on 6 matching bases. The CDR3 extends over 15 amino acids. The V and J ends lost 5 bases and 3 bases respectively, with 13 bases between them. The germline V gene has CDR1 LNHDA and CDR2 SQIVND (reference sequence). The CDR3 reads CASSPGALSNEKLFF. CDR3 nucleotide sequence: TGTGCCAGTAGTCCGGGGGCGCTTTCTAATGAAAAACTGTTTTTT.

The chain is built from TRBV10-3 and TRBJ2-5, with TRBD1 matching 11 bases. CDR1 and CDR2 (germline): ENHRY, SYGVKD. The CDR3 runs 13 residues. The ends lost 6 bases at V and 4 bases at J; junction bases unmatched: 1. Here the CDR3 reads CAIRGQGGETQYF. The CDR3, as DNA: TGTGCCATCAGGGGACAGGGGGGAGAGACCCAGTACTTC.

This chain links TRBV5-1 with TRBJ1-4; 8 bases map to TRBD1. V lost 2 bases and J lost 4; bases outside the gene matches: 16. The CDR3 runs 19 residues. Per germline, CDR1 SGHRS and CDR2 YFSETQ. The CDR3 reads CASSFGIGRGLGYNEKLFF. The CDR3, as DNA: TGCGCCAGCAGCTTTGGTATCGGCAGGGGGCTTGGATATAATGAAAAACTGTTTTTT.

The chain employs TRBV18 and TRBJ1-2, with D uncertain. V lost 3 bases to trimming and J lost 3 bases, with 17 bases between them. The CDR3 consists of 16 residues. Germline-derived CDR1 and CDR2 are KGHSH and LQKENI. The CDR3 is CASSPIDPAYDYGYTF. As DNA, the CDR3 is TGTGCCAGCTCACCTATTGACCCAGCCTACGACTATGGCTACACCTTC.

In nucleotides, the CDR3 is TGTGCCAGCAGGCCGGGGGCGGCTGGAAACACCATATATTTT. The encoded protein is CASRPGAAGNTIYF. This rearrangement joins TRBV2 to TRBJ1-3, with D perhaps TRBD1 (6 bases). Germline V gives CDR1 SNHLY, CDR2 FYNNEI. Trimming took 6 bases from V and 2 from J, leaving 11 bases between them. This CDR3 has 14 residues.